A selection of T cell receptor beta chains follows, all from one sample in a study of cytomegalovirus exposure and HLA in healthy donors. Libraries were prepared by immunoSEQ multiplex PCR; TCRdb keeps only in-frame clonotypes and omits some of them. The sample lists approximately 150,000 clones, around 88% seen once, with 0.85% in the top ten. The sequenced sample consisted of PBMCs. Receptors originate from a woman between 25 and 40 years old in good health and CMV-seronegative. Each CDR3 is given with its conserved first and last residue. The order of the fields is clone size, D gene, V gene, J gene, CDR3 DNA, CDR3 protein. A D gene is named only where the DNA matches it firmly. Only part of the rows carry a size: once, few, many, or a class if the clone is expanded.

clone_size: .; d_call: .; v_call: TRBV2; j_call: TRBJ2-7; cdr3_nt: TGTGCCAGCAGTTTAACAGAGACCACCTACGAGCAGTACTTC; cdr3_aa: CASSLTETTYEQYF
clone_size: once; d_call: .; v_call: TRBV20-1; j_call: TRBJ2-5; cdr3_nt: TGCAGTGCTAGAGGTTATGAGACCCAGTACTTC; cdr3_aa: CSARGYETQYF
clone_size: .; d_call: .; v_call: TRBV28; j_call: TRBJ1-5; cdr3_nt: TGTGCCAGCACCGAGGGTTGGGGGCATCAGCCCCAGCATTTT; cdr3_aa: CASTEGWGHQPQHF
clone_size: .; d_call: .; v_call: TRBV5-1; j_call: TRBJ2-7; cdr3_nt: TGCGCCAGCAGCACTAGAAGACTCATTACAGGGCAGTACGAGCAGTACTTC; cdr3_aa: CASSTRRLITGQYEQYF
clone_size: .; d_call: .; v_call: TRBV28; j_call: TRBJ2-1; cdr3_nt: TGTGCCAGCAGTATCCCTCTGGGGCTGGGCTACAATGAGCAGTTCTTC; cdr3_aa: CASSIPLGLGYNEQFF
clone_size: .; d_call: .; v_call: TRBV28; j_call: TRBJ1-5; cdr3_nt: TGTGCCAGCAGTTTAGCCCGAATTACAAAGATAAATCAGCCCCAGCATTTT; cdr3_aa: CASSLARITKINQPQHF
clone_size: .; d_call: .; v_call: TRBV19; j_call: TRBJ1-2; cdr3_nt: TGTGCCAGTAGTATAGCCACAAACAGGTTGGGGTATGGCTACACCTTC; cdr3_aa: CASSIATNRLGYGYTF
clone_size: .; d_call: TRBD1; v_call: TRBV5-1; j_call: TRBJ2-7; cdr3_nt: TGCGCCAGCACCCTGACAGGGACCTACGAGCAGTACTTC; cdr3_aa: CASTLTGTYEQYF
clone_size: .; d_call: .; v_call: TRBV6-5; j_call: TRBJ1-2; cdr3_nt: TGTGCCAGCAGACCGACAGGCCGTGGCTACACCTTC; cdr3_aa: CASRPTGRGYTF
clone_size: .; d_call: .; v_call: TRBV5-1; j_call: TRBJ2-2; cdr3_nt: TGCGCCAGCAGCTTGAGAGCGGACACCGGGGAGCTGTTTTTT; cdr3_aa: CASSLRADTGELFF
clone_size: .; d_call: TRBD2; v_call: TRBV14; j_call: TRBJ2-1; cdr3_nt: TGTGCCAGCAGCCAATCCTTGGGTAGCGGGGGCAATGAGCAGTTCTTC; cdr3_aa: CASSQSLGSGGNEQFF
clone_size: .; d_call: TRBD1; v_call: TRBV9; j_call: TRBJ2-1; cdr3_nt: TGTGCCAGCAGCGTAGGGACAGGGGTGGCCAATGAGCAGTTCTTC; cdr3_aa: CASSVGTGVANEQFF
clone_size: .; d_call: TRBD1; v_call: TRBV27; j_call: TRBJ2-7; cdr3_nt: TGTGCCAGCAGTCCAGGGGGTGGGCAGAGCTTAACCTACGAGCAGTACTTC; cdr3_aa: CASSPGGGQSLTYEQYF
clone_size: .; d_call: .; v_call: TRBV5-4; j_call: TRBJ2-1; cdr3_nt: TGTGCCAGCAGCTTGGCCCAGAACAATGAGCAGTTCTTC; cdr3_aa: CASSLAQNNEQFF
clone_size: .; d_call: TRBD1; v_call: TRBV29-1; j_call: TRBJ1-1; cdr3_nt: TGCAGCGTTGAGGAACAGGGGTACACTGAAGCTTTCTTT; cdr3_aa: CSVEEQGYTEAFF
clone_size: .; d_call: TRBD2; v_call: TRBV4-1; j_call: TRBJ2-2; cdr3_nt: TGCGCCAGCAGCCTAGGACTAGCGGGGGCTACAACCGGGGAGCTGTTTTTT; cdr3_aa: CASSLGLAGATTGELFF
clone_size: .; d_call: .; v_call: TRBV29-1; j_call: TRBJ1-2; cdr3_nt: TGCAGCGTCCGCTCCAGGGAGGAAGGTGGCTACACCTTC; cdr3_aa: CSVRSREEGGYTF
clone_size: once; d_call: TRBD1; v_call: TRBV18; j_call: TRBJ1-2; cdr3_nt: TGTGCCAGCTCGACATCCGGGACAGGGGGCGGGAACTATGGCTACACCTTC; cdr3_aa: CASSTSGTGGGNYGYTF
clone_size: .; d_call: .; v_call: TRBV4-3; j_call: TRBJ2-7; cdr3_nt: TGCGCCAGCAGCCAAGACGCGGTTTCCCACGCCAACGAGCAGTACTTC; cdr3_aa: CASSQDAVSHANEQYF
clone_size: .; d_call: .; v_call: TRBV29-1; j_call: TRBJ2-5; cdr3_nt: TGCAGCGTTGTTGGGGGGGCCGCAGAGACCCAGTACTTC; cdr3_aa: CSVVGGAAETQYF
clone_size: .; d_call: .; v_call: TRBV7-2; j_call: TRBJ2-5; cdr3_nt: TGTGCCAGCAGCTCTCGCGGGCCCGTAAGGGAGACCCAGTACTTC; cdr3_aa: CASSSRGPVRETQYF
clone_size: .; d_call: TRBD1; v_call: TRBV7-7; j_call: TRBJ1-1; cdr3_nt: TGTGCCAGCAGCCCACTTTCAGGGGGAGGTTCGGTAGCTTTCTTT; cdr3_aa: CASSPLSGGGSVAFF
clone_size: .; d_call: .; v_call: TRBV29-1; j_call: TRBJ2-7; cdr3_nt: TGCAGCGTTGCTCCGGGACACCCCTACGAGCAGTACTTC; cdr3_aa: CSVAPGHPYEQYF
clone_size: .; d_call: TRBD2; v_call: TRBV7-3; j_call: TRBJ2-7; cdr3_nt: TGTGCCAGCAGCTTGGAGGGAGGGCCCTACGAGCAGTACTTC; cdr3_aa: CASSLEGGPYEQYF
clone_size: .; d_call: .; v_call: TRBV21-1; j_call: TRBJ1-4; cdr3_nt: TGTGCCAGCAGCAAAAGGAGGGGTGGCGAAAAACTGTTTTTT; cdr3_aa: CASSKRRGGEKLFF
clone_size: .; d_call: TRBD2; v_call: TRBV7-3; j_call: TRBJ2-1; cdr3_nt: TGTGCCAGCAGCGCCTGGACTAGCTCCTACAATGAGCAGTTCTTC; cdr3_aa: CASSAWTSSYNEQFF
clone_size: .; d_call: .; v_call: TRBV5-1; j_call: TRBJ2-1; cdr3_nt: TGCGCCAGCAGCTTGGCGGAGGGATTTAGTGAGCAGTTCTTC; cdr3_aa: CASSLAEGFSEQFF
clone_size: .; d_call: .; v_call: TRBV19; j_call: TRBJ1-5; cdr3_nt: TGTGCCAGTAGTATGGACAGCGGGGGTCAGCCCCAGCATTTT; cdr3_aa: CASSMDSGGQPQHF
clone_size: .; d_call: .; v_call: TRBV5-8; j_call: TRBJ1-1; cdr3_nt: TGTGCCAGCAGCGTATGGGGGGGGAACACTGAAGCTTTCTTT; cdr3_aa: CASSVWGGNTEAFF
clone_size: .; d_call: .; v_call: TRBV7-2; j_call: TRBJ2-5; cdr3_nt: TGTGCCAGCAGTTTGGCAGGGGCAGGAGAGACCCAGTACTTC; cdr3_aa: CASSLAGAGETQYF
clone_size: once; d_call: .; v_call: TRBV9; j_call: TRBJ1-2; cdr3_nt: TGTGCCAGCAGCGAGTCGGAGGCGTATGGGTCGTATGGCTACACCTTC; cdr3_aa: CASSESEAYGSYGYTF
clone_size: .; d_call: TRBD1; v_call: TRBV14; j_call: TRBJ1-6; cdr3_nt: TGTGCCAGCAGCCAAGATCGAGACAGGGGCTCCTATAATTCACCCCTCCACTTT; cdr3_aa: CASSQDRDRGSYNSPLHF
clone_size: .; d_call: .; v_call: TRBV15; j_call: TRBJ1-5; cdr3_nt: TGTGCCACCAGCAGGGCAGGGGGCAATCAGCCCCAGCATTTT; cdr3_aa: CATSRAGGNQPQHF
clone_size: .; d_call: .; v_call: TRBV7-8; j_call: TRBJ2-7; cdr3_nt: TGTGCCAGCAGCAACAGGGAAGGAGTCTACGAGCAGTACTTC; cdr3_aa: CASSNREGVYEQYF
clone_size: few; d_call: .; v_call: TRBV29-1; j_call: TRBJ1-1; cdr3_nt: TGCAGCGGAGGCCTGAGGAACACTGAAGCTTTCTTT; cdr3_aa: CSGGLRNTEAFF
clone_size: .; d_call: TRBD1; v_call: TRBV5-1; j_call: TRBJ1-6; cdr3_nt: TGCGCCAGCAGCTTGGGGGGACAGGGTATTTCACCCCTCCACTTT; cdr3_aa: CASSLGGQGISPLHF
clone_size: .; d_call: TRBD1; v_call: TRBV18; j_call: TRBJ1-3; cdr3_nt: TGTGCCAGCTCACCCGTACAGGGGACTGGAAACACCATATATTTT; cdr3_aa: CASSPVQGTGNTIYF
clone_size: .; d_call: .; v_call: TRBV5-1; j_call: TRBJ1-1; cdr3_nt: TGCGCCAGCAGCTTGACAGGGATTAACACTGAAGCTTTCTTT; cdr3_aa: CASSLTGINTEAFF
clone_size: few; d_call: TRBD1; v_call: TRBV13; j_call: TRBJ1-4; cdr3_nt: TGTGCCAGCAGCCCACGACAGGGGTTGAATGAAAAACTGTTTTTT; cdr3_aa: CASSPRQGLNEKLFF
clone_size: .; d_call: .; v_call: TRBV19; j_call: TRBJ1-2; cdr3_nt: TGTGCCAGTAGTATGGGTTCCAACAGCTATGGCTACACCTTC; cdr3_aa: CASSMGSNSYGYTF
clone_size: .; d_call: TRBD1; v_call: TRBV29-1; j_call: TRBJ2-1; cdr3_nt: TGCAGCGCACATGGGGGGGGACAGGGGTTCAATGAGCAGTTCTTC; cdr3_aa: CSAHGGGQGFNEQFF
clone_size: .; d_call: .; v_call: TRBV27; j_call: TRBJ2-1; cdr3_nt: TGTGCCAGCAGCCGGGGGTGGGTCTCCTACAATGAGCAGTTCTTC; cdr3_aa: CASSRGWVSYNEQFF
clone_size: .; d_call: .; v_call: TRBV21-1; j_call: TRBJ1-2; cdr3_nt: TGTGCCAGCAGCAGAGATTTGCGGGTGAGCTATGGCTACACCTTC; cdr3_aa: CASSRDLRVSYGYTF
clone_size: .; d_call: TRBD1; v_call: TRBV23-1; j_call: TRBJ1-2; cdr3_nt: TGCGCCAGCAGTCAATGGGACAGGGGCCCCTATGGCTACACCTTC; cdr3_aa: CASSQWDRGPYGYTF
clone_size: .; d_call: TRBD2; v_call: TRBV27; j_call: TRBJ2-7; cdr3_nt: TGTGCCAGCAGTTTTTTCCGGGACTATAACTACGAGCAGTACTTC; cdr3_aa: CASSFFRDYNYEQYF
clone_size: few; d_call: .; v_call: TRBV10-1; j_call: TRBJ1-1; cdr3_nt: TGCGCCAGCAGGGTGACAACGAACACTGAAGCTTTCTTT; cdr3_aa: CASRVTTNTEAFF
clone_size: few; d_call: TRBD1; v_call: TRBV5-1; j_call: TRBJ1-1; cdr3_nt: TGCGCCAGCAGCTTGGCCGGGACAGGGATAATAGTTACTGAAGCTTTCTTT; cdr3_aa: CASSLAGTGIIVTEAFF